This T cell receptor (beta chain) was sequenced for a study of cytomegalovirus exposure and HLA in healthy donors. Study-wide background: Within the Caucasian-associated ancestry cluster were roughly 81% of the 300 to 450 genotyped donors. Study-level points and caveats: Reportedly, fewer N-insertions than the approximately 680-donor mean appeared in an Asian-associated ancestry cluster in a later analysis. There were some V segments, including TRBV6-2 and TRBV6-3, excluded as indistinguishable.

PCR primers comprised 60 Vbeta and 13 Jbeta primers. This table comes from immunoSEQ multiplex PCR, and its TCRdb copy is limited to in-frame clones, with some not included. The table shows 100,000 or so clones, with approximately 86% occurring only once. V lost 2 bases and J lost 3, with 14 bases in between. CDR3 length: 16 residues. Germline loops: CDR1 LNHDA, CDR2 SQIVND (reference sequence). A word on this clone: Its target is not known.

The receptor comes from a young man in good health and CMV-seronegative. The chain joins TRBV19 to TRBJ1-3; D possibly corresponds to TRBD1 (5 bases). Sequenced input: PBMCs. The CDR3 reads CASSIRGGSGGNTIYF. In nucleotides, the CDR3 is TGTGCCAGTAGTATACGCGGGGGGTCAGGTGGAAACACCATATATTTT.